The present entry profiles one T cell receptor beta chain with its context. The antigen remains unidentified. Here immunoSEQ multiplex PCR was the method, and the copy in TCRdb shows in-frame clones only, minus some. The sample holds around 100,000 clones, roughly 91% seen once. The sample is drawn from a study of T cell responses to AZD1222 COVID-19 vaccine. Points from the study as a whole: Donors were mostly white British, more females; clonal diversity possibly underestimated. Of spike-specific TCRs, nearly half reportedly target regions left unmutated in variants. Spike-specific TCR breadth rose after two AZD1222 doses, and depth rose as well. Sampling that yielded the repertoires occurred only after the peak T cell response.

This TCR was sampled from an adult in good health. The sample in question was peripheral blood, obtained on day 0 of AZD1222 vaccination.

CDR3 loop: CASSAGTSGARVTQYF. The CDR3 coding sequence is TGTGCCAGCAGTGCCGGGACTAGCGGGGCCAGGGTTACGCAGTATTTT. The chain is built from TRBV2 and TRBJ2-3, with 13 bases lining up with TRBD2. Germline V CDR1 and CDR2: SNHLY, FYNNEI. The CDR3 has 16 amino acids. Germline trimming cut 4 bases from V and 8 bases from J; bases unmatched to any gene: 9.